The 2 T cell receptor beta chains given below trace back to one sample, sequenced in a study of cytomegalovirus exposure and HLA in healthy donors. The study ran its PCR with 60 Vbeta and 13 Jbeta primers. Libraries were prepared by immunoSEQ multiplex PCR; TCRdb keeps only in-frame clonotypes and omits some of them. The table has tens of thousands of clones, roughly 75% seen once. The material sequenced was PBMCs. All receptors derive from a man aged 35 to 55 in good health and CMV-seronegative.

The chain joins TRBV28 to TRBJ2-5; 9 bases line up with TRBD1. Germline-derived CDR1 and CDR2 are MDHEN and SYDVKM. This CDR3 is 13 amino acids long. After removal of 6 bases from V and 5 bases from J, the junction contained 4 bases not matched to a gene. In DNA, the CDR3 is TGTGCCAGCAGCCTACAGGGGGCCGAGACCCAGTACTTC. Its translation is CASSLQGAETQYF. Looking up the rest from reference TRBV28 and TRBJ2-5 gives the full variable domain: DVKVTQSSRYLVKRTGEKVFLECVQDMDHENMFWYRQDPGLGLRLIYFSYDVKMKEKGDIPEGYSVSREKKERFSLILESASTNQTSMYLCASSLQGAETQYFGPGTRLLVL.

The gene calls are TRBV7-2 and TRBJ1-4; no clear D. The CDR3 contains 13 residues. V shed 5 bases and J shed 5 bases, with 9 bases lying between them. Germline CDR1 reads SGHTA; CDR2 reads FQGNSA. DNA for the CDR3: TGTGCCAGCAGCATCCGCGGGAATGAAAAACTGTTTTTT. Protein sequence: CASSIRGNEKLFF.